The T cell receptor (beta chain) under discussion was sequenced for a study of blood T cell repertoires in COVID-19. At the level of the study: Sample material is recorded as cDNA or gDNA derived from T cells, B-cell-depleted T cells, or PBMCs.

Per the original methods: Amplification from reference gene primers served as the basis for estimated nucleated cell counts. Produced via immunoSEQ multiplex PCR; TCRdb's table is partial and in-frame only. D and trimming come from the DNA, and the V and J calls and clone size come from that table. The sample holds tens of thousands of clones; roughly 85% are singletons and the top ten take approximately 13%. The CDR3 consists of 14 residues. Unmatched junction bases numbered 10, after V lost 5 bases and J lost 8 bases. CDR1 is SGHNT, CDR2 YYREEE, per germline (reference sequence). The chain has TRBV5-4 and TRBJ1-2; 9 bases align to TRBD1. The TCR sequence derives from a woman between 65 and 79 years old in a cohort sampled during active COVID-19. Source material: peripheral blood. The CDR3 here is CASSLTGTGLGYTF. CDR3 sequence (DNA): TGTGCCAGCAGTTTGACCGGGACAGGGTTAGGCTACACCTTC.